A single sample is the source of the 7 T cell receptor beta chains below, sequenced in a study of shared clonotypes between healthy human individuals. Profiling relied on immunoSEQ multiplex PCR, and the TCRdb table lists in-frame clones only, not all of them. The repertoire holds under 2.5 million clones, with about 90% as singletons. The sequenced sample consisted of naive CD4+ T cells from PBMCs. Subset noted: CD45RA+ positively selected. The receptor source for this set is a man aged 18 to 35 in good health. Some clones in this sample may be carry-over from other donors' samples.

The chain recombines TRBV7-9 with TRBJ2-2; possible D gene TRBD1, 5 bases. CDR3 size: 14 residues. Germline V gene lookup returns CDR1 SEHNR and CDR2 FQNEAQ (reference sequence). V lost 4 bases and J lost 2, with 8 bases in between. CDR3 protein: CASSSGSNTGELFF. The CDR3 DNA sequence: TGTGCCAGCAGCTCAGGGTCCAACACCGGGGAGCTGTTTTTT.

The chain has TRBV6-5 and TRBJ2-7, with D possibly matching TRBD1 (6 bases). Trimming left V 0 bases short and J 3 bases short, with 9 bases between. The CDR3 has 14 residues. Germline V gives CDR1 MNHEY, CDR2 SVGAGI. In DNA form, the CDR3 reads TGTGCCAGCAGTTACTCGAGACAGGACTACGAGCAGTACTTC. Protein product: CASSYSRQDYEQYF.

The rearrangement links TRBV19 to TRBJ2-7, with D perhaps TRBD1 (6 bases). The V end lost 5 bases, the J end lost 4 bases, and 24 bases lay between the germline ends. Germline CDR1 LNHDA, CDR2 SQIVND (reference sequence). The CDR3 is made up of 17 amino acids. The CDR3 region has the DNA TGTGCCAGTAGTCCCCAGTCAGGGGCGACTCGGACTTACGAGCAGTACTTC. It yields the protein CASSPQSGATRTYEQYF. Using reference TRBV19 and TRBJ2-7 for the parts outside the CDR3, the full variable domain is DGGITQSPKYLFRKEGQNVTLSCEQNLNHDAMYWYRQDPGQGLRLIYYSQIVNDFQKGDIAEGYSVSREKKESFPLTVTSAQKNPTAFYLCASSPQSGATRTYEQYFGPGTRLTVT.

V usage is TRBV27 and J usage is TRBJ1-2; D is unresolved. The CDR3 loop spans 15 amino acids. Trimming left V 0 bases short and J 3 bases short, with 11 bases between. Germline CDR1 MNHEY, CDR2 SMNVEV (reference sequence). The CDR3 region has the DNA TGTGCCAGCAGTTTATCAGGGTTGGTAGACTATGGCTACACCTTC. It encodes CASSLSGLVDYGYTF.

The chain recombines TRBV7-9 with TRBJ1-2, with TRBD1 as a possible D gene (5 bases). Trimming removed 3 bases from V and 4 bases from J, with 12 bases in between. The CDR3 totals 14 residues. Germline V gene sequence: CDR1 SEHNR, CDR2 FQNEAQ (reference sequence). CDR3 sequence: CASSFEQDFYGYTF. CDR3 in DNA: TGTGCCAGCAGCTTCGAACAGGATTTCTATGGCTACACCTTC.

The rearrangement links TRBV5-6 to TRBJ2-1; D is perhaps TRBD2 (6 bases). The CDR3 has 18 amino acids. Trimming shortened V by 1 base and J by 5 bases, and 22 bases separated the two germline ends. Germline assignment: CDR1 SGHDT and CDR2 YYEEEE. The CDR3 DNA reads as TGTGCCAGCAGCTTGCAGGGTACTAGCCCAATCGGCCACAATGAGCAGTTCTTC. Protein: CASSLQGTSPIGHNEQFF.

The gene calls are TRBV4-3 and TRBJ2-3; D not resolved. V lost 1 base and J lost 0, with 14 bases in between. The CDR3 has 17 residues. From germline, CDR1 is LGHNA and CDR2 YSLEER. This chain's CDR3 is CASSQVYSASSTDTQYF. The CDR3 region has the DNA TGCGCCAGCAGCCAAGTCTACAGCGCGTCTAGCACAGATACGCAGTATTTT.